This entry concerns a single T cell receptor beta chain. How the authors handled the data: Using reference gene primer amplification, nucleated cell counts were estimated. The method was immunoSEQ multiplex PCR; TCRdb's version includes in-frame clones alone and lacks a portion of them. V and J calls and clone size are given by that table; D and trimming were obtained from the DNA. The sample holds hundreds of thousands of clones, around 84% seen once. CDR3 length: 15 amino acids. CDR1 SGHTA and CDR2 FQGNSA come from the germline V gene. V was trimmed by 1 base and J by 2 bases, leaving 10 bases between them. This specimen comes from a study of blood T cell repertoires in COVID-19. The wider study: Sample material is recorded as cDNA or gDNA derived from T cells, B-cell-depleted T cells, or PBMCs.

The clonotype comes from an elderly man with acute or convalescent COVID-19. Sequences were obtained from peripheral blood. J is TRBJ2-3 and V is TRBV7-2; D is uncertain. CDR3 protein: CASSLDATNTDTQYF. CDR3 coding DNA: TGTGCCAGCAGCTTAGACGCTACCAACACAGATACGCAGTATTTT.